The 5 T cell receptor beta chains in this list originate from one sample, sequenced in a study of Graves' ophthalmopathy and Graves' hyperthyroidism. Amplifying from RNA transcripts, the study obtained TCR beta CDR3 regions. HTBI primers served in a first-round RT-PCR, which a second-round multiplex PCR followed. One entry per CDR3 protein, called by TCRdb with MiXCR from the multiplex PCR reads. The sample holds around 1.1 million distinct CDR3 sequences, about 36% seen once. The sample was peripheral blood or thyroid tissue (not recorded which). These receptors were taken from an adult man with Graves' hyperthyroidism.

The rearrangement uses TRBV15 and TRBJ1-5, with D possibly matching TRBD1 (6 bases). Germline V gene sequence: CDR1 LNHNV, CDR2 YYDKDF (reference sequence). The germline V and J ends were trimmed by 3 bases and 0 bases, with 18 bases remaining between them. The CDR3 has 18 residues. The CDR3 bases are TGTGCCACCAGCAGTCAAAACGACAGGCCGATTAGCAATCAGCCCCAGCATTTT. The encoded protein is CATSSQNDRPISNQPQHF.

V and J are TRBV5-1 and TRBJ1-3; D ambiguous. V lost 5 bases and J lost 3, with 9 bases in between. The CDR3 length is 13 residues. CDR1 is SGHRS and CDR2 is YFSETQ in the germline V gene. For the CDR3, the DNA is TGCGCCAGCAGGGAGTCCTTTGGAAACACCATATATTTT. This encodes CASRESFGNTIYF.

This clonotype was observed at least ten times. The rearrangement uses TRBV2 and TRBJ2-1; D is perhaps TRBD1 (6 bases). This CDR3 spans 15 amino acids. Germline V gene sequence: CDR1 SNHLY, CDR2 FYNNEI. Trimming removed 4 bases at V and 12 bases at J, with 22 bases between. CDR3 sequence: CASSVIEGLGAVQFF. CDR3 coding DNA: TGTGCCAGCAGTGTGATTGAGGGGTTGGGGGCAGTGCAGTTCTTC. Full variable domain (outside the CDR3, taken from reference TRBV2 and TRBJ2-1): EPEVTQTPSHQVTQMGQEVILRCVPISNHLYFYWYRQILGQKVEFLVSFYNNEISEKSEIFDDQFSVERPDGSNFTLKIRSTKLEDSAMYFCASSVIEGLGAVQFFGPGTRLTVL.

Ten or more counts support this clonotype. The chain joins TRBV30 to TRBJ1-3; D unresolved. With 2 bases removed from V and 7 bases from J, the gap between germline ends came to 15 bases. CDR1 is GTSNPN, CDR2 SVGIG, per germline (reference sequence). CDR3 length: 14 amino acids. CDR3 loop: CAWSTEFGSNTIYF. CDR3 coding DNA: TGTGCCTGGAGTACGGAGTTTGGGAGCAACACCATATATTTT.

The chain couples TRBV29-1 to TRBJ1-2; 7 nucleotides agree with TRBD1. The CDR3 runs to 13 residues. The germline CDR1 and CDR2 sequences are SQVTM and ANQGSEA. The ends lost 7 bases at V and 7 bases at J; junction bases unmatched: 12. CDR3 protein: CSGRETGNSGYTF. CDR3 DNA: TGCAGCGGAAGAGAGACAGGGAATAGTGGCTACACCTTC.